The rows below give T cell receptor beta chains drawn from one sample of a study of Graves' ophthalmopathy and Graves' hyperthyroidism. TCRdb re-derived calls from the multiplex PCR reads in MiXCR, one entry per CDR3 protein. The sample carries roughly 1.1 million distinct CDR3 sequences, approximately 35% recorded once. Sequencing input: peripheral blood or thyroid tissue (not recorded which). These receptors all come from an adult man with Graves' hyperthyroidism. Each CDR3 is given with its conserved first and last residue. D genes are given only for firm matches. For some rows the clone size is stated as once, few or many, or as a class when expanded; others skip it.

d_gene	v_gene	j_gene	abundance	CDR3nt	CDR3aa
.	TRBV7-9	TRBJ2-2	.	TGCGCCAGCAGCTACCCCCCCCGGGGGGCTTACACCGGGGAGCTGTTTTTT	CASSYPPRGAYTGELFF
.	TRBV7-2	TRBJ2-7	.	TGTGCCAGCTCACCCCTCTTGGGGGGGAAGGGGGCTGGCGAGCAGTACTTC	CASSPLLGGKGAGEQYF
.	TRBV7-2	TRBJ1-5	.	TGTGCCAGCAGCTTAGTGACCCGTGGTCAGCCCCAGCATTTT	CASSLVTRGQPQHF
TRBD2	TRBV9	TRBJ2-6	.	TGTGCCAGCAGCGTCAACCCCGGACTAGCGGGAGGCCCGAAAGGGGGCTCTGGGGCCAACGTCCTGACTTTC	CASSVNPGLAGGPKGGSGANVLTF
.	TRBV2	TRBJ1-1	.	TGTGCCAGCAGCCGAGCATATACAGTAAACACTGAAGCTTTCTTT	CASSRAYTVNTEAFF
TRBD2	TRBV5-1	TRBJ2-7	.	TGCGCCAGCAGCTTGAGCGGGGGACTAGCGGGACCCTACGAGCAGTACTTC	CASSLSGGLAGPYEQYF
TRBD2	TRBV10-3	TRBJ2-7	many	TGTGCCATCAGCCAGAGCGGGAGGGCCGTCGAGCAGTACTTC	CAISQSGRAVEQYF
.	TRBV10-3	TRBJ2-7	.	TGTGCCGGCGGGGACGTAACCTACGAGCAGTACTTC	CAGGDVTYEQYF
.	TRBV11-2	TRBJ2-7	few	TGTGCCAGCATGTTACGGCCGAACTCCTACGAGCAGTACTTC	CASMLRPNSYEQYF
.	TRBV20-1	TRBJ2-5	.	TGCAGTGCTAGGCGCCGTTCAGTTCAAGAGACCCAGTACTTC	CSARRRSVQETQYF
.	TRBV2	TRBJ2-3	many	TGTGCCAGCTCTCGGACCTCGAGCACAGATACGCAGTATTTT	CASSRTSSTDTQYF
.	TRBV6-5	TRBJ2-2	.	TGTGCCAGCAGTTTCGAGACTATGAACACCGGGGAGCTGTTTTTT	CASSFETMNTGELFF
.	TRBV19	TRBJ1-2	.	TGTGCCAGTAGTGACTGGGGCGCAGGAGGCTACACCTTC	CASSDWGAGGYTF
.	TRBV10-3	TRBJ1-2	.	TGTGCTGCGGGACGGGTCGTTAACTATGGCTACACCTTC	CAAGRVVNYGYTF
TRBD1	TRBV15	TRBJ1-2	.	TGTGCCACCAGCAGAGAAGGAGGACAGGGAGACTATGGCTACACCTTC	CATSREGGQGDYGYTF
TRBD2	TRBV6-6	TRBJ2-2	.	TGTGCCGCGGCGGGGGGACAGAACACCGGGGAGCTGTTTTTT	CAAAGGQNTGELFF
TRBD1	TRBV6-5	TRBJ1-1	few	TGTGCCAGCACCCTACAGGGGTTAGCTTTCTTT	CASTLQGLAFF
.	TRBV20-1	TRBJ2-5	many	TGCAGTGCTAGAGGGGTGTTTTATGGAGAGACCCAGTACTTC	CSARGVFYGETQYF
TRBD1	TRBV20-1	TRBJ1-4	.	TGCAGTGCTAGAGGGGGGGGACAGGGGTTC	CSARGGGQGF
TRBD2	TRBV10-2	TRBJ2-7	.	TGTGCCACCCCACTAGCGGAGGCCTACGAGCAGTACTTC	CATPLAEAYEQYF
.	TRBV4-1	TRBJ1-1	.	TGCGCCAGCAGCCAAGGAGACACAAGGTGGAGTGAAGCTTTCTTT	CASSQGDTRWSEAFF
TRBD1	TRBV25-1	TRBJ2-7	many	TGTGCCAGCAGGACAGGGGGAGAGCAGTACTTC	CASRTGGEQYF
.	TRBV12-3/TRBV12-4	TRBJ1-5	many	TGTGCCAGCAGTTCCTCGACACCCTCGACCCAGCATTTT	CASSSSTPSTQHF
.	TRBV10-3	TRBJ2-5	few	TGTGCCAGCAGTTTATGGGGTGACAGAGAAGAGACCCAGTACTTC	CASSLWGDREETQYF
.	TRBV9	TRBJ1-1	many	TGTGCCAGCAGCGCGAGCGTCGGTGCTGAAGCTTTCTTT	CASSASVGAEAFF
TRBD2	TRBV10-3	TRBJ2-7	many	TGTGCCATCAGTGGGACTAGCGGGAGCTCCTACGAGCAGTACTTC	CAISGTSGSSYEQYF
.	TRBV25-1	TRBJ1-6	.	TGTGCCAGCAAGATTAATTCACCCCTCCACTTT	CASKINSPLHF
.	TRBV4-1	TRBJ1-5	many	TGCGCCAGCAGCCAAGTAAGTGGTTTAGGTGGTCAGCCCCAGCATTTT	CASSQVSGLGGQPQHF
TRBD2	TRBV7-9	TRBJ2-5	.	TGTGCCAGCAACCCTACGAAAGGGCTAGCGGGAGGAGAGACCCAGTACTTC	CASNPTKGLAGGETQYF
TRBD1	TRBV12-3/TRBV12-4	TRBJ2-5	.	TGTGCCAGCAGTTTCGTGGCAGGGGGTAACGGGGAGACCCAGTACTTC	CASSFVAGGNGETQYF
TRBD1	TRBV7-2	TRBJ2-7	many	TGTGCCAGCAGCTTAGTGAAGGGGGCGTTCTACGAGCAGTACTTC	CASSLVKGAFYEQYF
TRBD1	TRBV25-1	TRBJ1-2	.	TGTGCCAGCAGCCTCACAGGGGGAAGCTACACCTTC	CASSLTGGSYTF
TRBD1	TRBV10-3	TRBJ2-5	.	TGTGCCATCAGCCCCTCCGACAGGGAACGAGCGTACTTC	CAISPSDRERAYF
.	TRBV2	TRBJ1-2	.	TGTGCCAGCAGTGAAGCGATCCAACTCTATGGCTACACCTTC	CASSEAIQLYGYTF
.	TRBV15	TRBJ2-7	many	TGTGCCACCAGCAGAAACACAGAGTACGAGCAGTACTTC	CATSRNTEYEQYF
.	TRBV7-2	TRBJ1-6	many	TGTGCCGTTGGGGCAGGCTTAGTTTCACCCCTCCACTTT	CAVGAGLVSPLHF
TRBD1	TRBV11-2	TRBJ2-1	many	TGTGCCAGCAGTTCAGACAGGGGATACAATGAGCAGTTCTTC	CASSSDRGYNEQFF
TRBD1	TRBV27	TRBJ1-2	few	TGTGCCAGCAGTGAGGGACAGGGGGCGGCTGGCTACACCTTC	CASSEGQGAAGYTF
.	TRBV20-1	TRBJ1-6	many	TGCAGTGCCCGTGATGCGGGGCGGTCCTATAATTCACCCCTCCACTTT	CSARDAGRSYNSPLHF
.	TRBV2	TRBJ1-1	.	TGTGCCAGTGTTAGGGACATCGATGGCGGGAACACTGAAGCTTTCTTT	CASVRDIDGGNTEAFF
TRBD2	TRBV9	TRBJ2-5	many	TGTGCCAGCAGTGCTCGGACTAGCGGGGAGACCCAGTACTTC	CASSARTSGETQYF
.	TRBV7-3	TRBJ1-5	.	TGTGCCAGCAGCGGGGAGGGGCCTGGATGGCCCCAGCATTTT	CASSGEGPGWPQHF